The subject of this entry is one TCR beta chain. The antigen is undetermined. The sample comes from a study of vaccination and CD4 T cells after COVID-19. Study-level background: After nasal swab PCR-confirmed SARS-CoV-2, roughly 10 convalescents had mild disease and one severe. Sampling that followed vaccination took place a median around 70 days after dose two, within a range of 14 to 241. Diagnosis preceded the drawing of post-COVID samples by a median 101 days (range 35 to 161).

Time point described: late sampling 161 to 241 days after vaccination in a few convalescent patients. Overall study findings and caveats: Convalescent participants were relatively few, and none had early post-infection timepoints studied.

One entry per CDR3 protein, called by TCRdb with MiXCR from the PCR reads. The sample lists 26,000 or so distinct CDR3 sequences; roughly 51% were seen once. Trimming at V came to 5 bases and at J to 4 bases, leaving 6 bases not matched to a gene. Germline CDR1 and CDR2: SGHTA and FQGNSA. This CDR3 spans 14 amino acids. This sample comprised CD4+ T cells from blood, obtained about 7 months after SARS-CoV-2 vaccination. The sequence derives from a human donor who had recovered from COVID-19. The V and J genes are TRBV7-2 and TRBJ2-3, with 7 bases matching TRBD2. CDR3 residues: CASSPRSGADTQYF. In nucleotides, the CDR3 is TGTGCCAGCAGCCCCCGGAGCGGGGCAGATACGCAGTATTTT.